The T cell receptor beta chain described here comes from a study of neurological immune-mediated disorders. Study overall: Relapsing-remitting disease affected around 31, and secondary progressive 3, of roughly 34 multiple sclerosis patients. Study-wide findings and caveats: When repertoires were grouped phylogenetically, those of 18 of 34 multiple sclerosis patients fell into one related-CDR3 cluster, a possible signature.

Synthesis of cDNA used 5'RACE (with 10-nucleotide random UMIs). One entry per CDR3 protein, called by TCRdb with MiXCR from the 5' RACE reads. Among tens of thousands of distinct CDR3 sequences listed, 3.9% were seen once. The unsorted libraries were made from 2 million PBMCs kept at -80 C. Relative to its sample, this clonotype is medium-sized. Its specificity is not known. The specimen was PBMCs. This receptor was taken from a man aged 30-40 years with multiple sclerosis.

The CDR3 region has the DNA TGTGCCATCAGTGAGGTCGGCAGCCTCAACACTGAAGCTTTCTTT. It encodes CAISEVGSLNTEAFF. This chain uses TRBV10-3 with TRBJ1-1; unclear D gene. In germline, CDR1 is ENHRY, CDR2 SYGVKD. This CDR3 region has 15 residues. The V end was cut by 2 bases, the J end by 2 bases, with 12 bases between.